This T cell receptor beta chain originates from a study of blood T cell repertoires in COVID-19. This CDR3 region has 18 residues. Germline V gene lookup returns CDR1 SNHLY and CDR2 FYNNEI. V was trimmed by 0 bases and J by 6 bases, leaving 20 bases between them. This clone was detected only once. Method: immunoSEQ multiplex PCR; TCRdb's copy keeps in-frame clones and lacks some. The sample lists fewer than 350,000 clones, about 85% occurring once. The sequence came from a woman aged 45 to 65 who had recovered from COVID-19. The V gene is TRBV2, the J gene TRBJ2-2; a weak D match, TRBD1 (6 bases). Sequencing was done on a sample of PBMCs or T cells enriched from blood (not recorded which). CDR3 sequence (DNA): TGTGCCAGCAGTGAAGCCCGGACTGGGGGCGCGAGGGCCGGGGAGCTGTTTTTT. It translates to CASSEARTGGARAGELFF.